This entry describes one T cell receptor beta chain. Its antigen remains unknown. This sample is part of a study of cytomegalovirus exposure and HLA in healthy donors. Overall study results and limits: Segments of the TCR beta V type were, in most cases, productive about 90% or about 30% of the time in an earlier analysis.

PCR primers comprised 60 Vbeta and 13 Jbeta primers. Profiling relied on immunoSEQ multiplex PCR, and the TCRdb table lists in-frame clones only, not all of them. The data show some 140,000 clones, around 87% seen once. Germline trimming cut 4 bases from V and 1 base from J; bases unmatched to any gene: 3. From germline, CDR1 is SGDLS and CDR2 YYNGEE. This CDR3 contains 14 residues. Specimen: PBMCs. The clonotype was recovered from a woman aged 25 to 39 in good health and CMV-seronegative. The chain couples TRBV9 to TRBJ2-7; 9 bases match TRBD1. In DNA, the CDR3 is TGTGCCAGCAGCCGGGACAGGGATTCCTACGAGCAGTACTTC. Translation: CASSRDRDSYEQYF.